The source of this T cell receptor beta chain is a study of T-cell memory formation after mild COVID-19. Findings of the study overall: Still unconfirmed is whether the second-wave clones peaking on day 37 recognized SARS-CoV-2.

Concerning this clonotype itself: As yet, its antigen is unknown.

CDR3 length equals 16 residues. V was pared by 3 bases and J by 3 bases, with 3 bases of the junction left unmatched. TCRdb itself ran the 5' RACE reads through MiXCR, one entry per CDR3 protein. Among 110,000 to 150,000 distinct CDR3 sequences listed, roughly 24% were seen once. The receptor was isolated from an adult woman who had mild COVID-19 (a few samples of this study predate the infection). Cell type and time point are not known. V usage is TRBV12-3 or TRBV12-4 and J usage is TRBJ2-5, with 14 positions matching TRBD2. The specimen was PBMCs or a T cell subset sorted from them (not recorded which). The CDR3 DNA sequence: TGTGCCAGCAGTTTGGGGACTAGCGGGGGAGAAGAGACCCAGTACTTC. This codes for CASSLGTSGGEETQYF.